These 23 T cell receptor beta chains originate from one sample sequenced in a study of regulatory T cells in long-lasting Graves disease. Sequencing libraries for TCR beta were prepared with iRepertoire HTBI primers and Arm-PCR of CDR3 regions. One entry per CDR3 protein results from TCRdb running MiXCR on the multiplex PCR reads. The sample consists of under 500,000 distinct CDR3 sequences, over 15% of them appearing once. Documented time point: newly diagnosed GD, antithyroid drugs for less than 3 months. There was RNA extracted from PBMCs, and the TCR library was made from it. This sample also belongs to another study, concerning T cells in Graves' hyperthyroidism and ophthalmopathy.

The sequenced sample was peripheral blood mononuclear cells (PBMCs), obtained at new diagnosis, from a patient treated with antithyroid drugs. The receptors were sampled from a woman in her thirties with Graves disease.

This clonotype has at least ten counts. The gene calls are TRBV30 and TRBJ2-7; D remains ambiguous. This CDR3 is 16 amino acids long. Germline V gene data show CDR1 as GTSNPN and CDR2 as SVGIG (reference sequence). Trimming removed 2 bases from V and 0 bases from J, with 17 bases in between. In DNA form, the CDR3 reads TGTGCCTGGAGTACCCAACTTCCGGGTCCCTCCTACGAGCAGTACTTC. Its translation: CAWSTQLPGPSYEQYF.

At least ten counts were recorded for this clonotype. The CDR3 reads CASSLGGRNAEQFF. In DNA, the CDR3 is TGTGCCAGCAGTTTGGGCGGGAGGAATGCTGAGCAGTTCTTC. This chain joins TRBV28 and TRBJ2-1; TRBD2 agrees at 8 bases. Germline V gene data show CDR1 as MDHEN and CDR2 as SYDVKM. This CDR3 region has 14 residues. The V gene end was trimmed by 3 bases and the J gene end by 9 bases; junction bases not matched to a gene: 7.

Comment on this clonotype: A much larger clone sits a single nucleotide away, making a read error possible. The V gene is TRBV11-3, the J gene TRBJ2-2; tentative D call: TRBD2 (6 bases). This CDR3 is built from 12 residues. Germline V gene lookup returns CDR1 SGHNT and CDR2 YENEEA. For the CDR3, the DNA is TGTGCCAGCAGCTTCCGTGGCGGGGAGCAGTTTTTT. It encodes CASSFRGGEQFF.

This clonotype was picked up a small number of times. The rearrangement links TRBV19 to TRBJ2-1; D is uncertain. Germline V gene sequence: CDR1 LNHDA, CDR2 SQIVND (reference sequence). This CDR3 spans 13 amino acids. Trimming took 9 bases from V and 3 from J, leaving 12 bases between them. CDR3 residues: CASGNTGYNEQFF. CDR3 nucleotide sequence: TGTGCCAGCGGCAACACGGGCTACAATGAGCAGTTCTTC.

The V gene is TRBV14, the J gene TRBJ2-7; perhaps TRBD2 as D (6 bases). There are 15 residues in the CDR3. Germline V gene lookup returns CDR1 SGHDN and CDR2 FVKESK. V was shortened by 1 base and J by 3 bases, with 13 bases between the two germline ends. The CDR3 loop is CASSQVGRGHYEQYF. The CDR3 coding sequence is TGTGCCAGCAGCCAAGTGGGGCGGGGCCACTACGAGCAGTACTTC.

Many counts were recorded for this clonotype. The chain combines TRBV6-2 or TRBV6-3 with TRBJ2-7; D is unclear. The germline gives CDR1 MNHEY, CDR2 SVGEGT. The CDR3 is 11 residues long. Trimming shortened V by 8 bases and J by 1 base, and 6 bases separated the two germline ends. The DNA of the CDR3 is TGTGCCAGCGGGCCTTCCTACGAGCAGTACTTC. Amino acid sequence: CASGPSYEQYF.

This clonotype has ten or more counts. This rearrangement joins TRBV30 to TRBJ1-6; TRBD1 aligns across 8 bases. This CDR3 is 15 amino acids long. The V gene end was trimmed by 1 base and the J gene end by 10 bases; junction bases not matched to a gene: 9. Germline loops: CDR1 GTSNPN, CDR2 SVGIG (reference sequence). This CDR3 reads CAWSAGTGGGSPLHF. The CDR3 region has the DNA TGTGCCTGGAGTGCCGGGACAGGCGGTGGGTCACCCCTCCACTTT.

The chain recombines TRBV4-1 with TRBJ2-7, with 7 bases aligning to TRBD1. There are 18 residues in the CDR3. Germline-derived CDR1 and CDR2 are MGHRA and YSYEKL. The ends lost 0 bases at V and 0 bases at J; junction bases unmatched: 11. This CDR3 is CASSQDNRWAGGSYEQYF. Here the CDR3 DNA reads TGCGCCAGCAGCCAAGATAACCGGTGGGCAGGGGGCTCCTACGAGCAGTACTTC.

This clonotype was picked up many times. The rearrangement links TRBV18 to TRBJ2-4, with 10 bases matching TRBD1. Germline trimming cut 8 bases from V and 4 bases from J; bases unmatched to any gene: 5. The CDR3 is 14 residues long. Per the germline V gene, CDR1 is KGHSH and CDR2 is LQKENI. CDR3 residues: CASSPGQGKNIQYF. As DNA, the CDR3 is TGTGCCAGCAGCCCGGGACAGGGGAAAAACATTCAGTACTTC. Filled out from reference TRBV18 and TRBJ2-4, the complete variable domain reads NAGVMQNPRHLVRRRGQEARLRCSPMKGHSHVYWYRQLPEEGLKFMVYLQKENIIDESGMPKERFSAEFPKEGPSILRIQQVVRGDSAAYFCASSPGQGKNIQYFGAGTRLSVL.

The V and J genes are TRBV10-2 and TRBJ2-2; 12 bases are shared with TRBD1. The CDR3 is 19 amino acids. The germline V gene has CDR1 WSHSY and CDR2 SAAADI. V lost 0 bases to trimming and J lost 4 bases; unmatched junction nucleotides: 9. The CDR3 reads CASSESTRRDRGPTGELFF. The CDR3 DNA follows: TGCGCCAGCAGTGAGTCAACCCGCCGGGACAGGGGGCCCACCGGGGAGCTGTTTTTT.

This clonotype has a count of ten or more. This chain links TRBV7-9 with TRBJ2-3; 7 positions match TRBD2. Unmatched junction bases numbered 7, after V lost 3 bases and J lost 4 bases. CDR1 is SEHNR and CDR2 is FQNEAQ in the germline V gene (reference sequence). This CDR3 has 15 amino acids. CDR3 nucleotides: TGTGCCAGCAGCTTTCTCGGTGGGGGGGCAGATACGCAGTATTTT. It specifies CASSFLGGGADTQYF.

This clonotype occurred a few times. The J gene is TRBJ2-3, the V gene TRBV6-1; D possibly uses TRBD1 or TRBD2 (5 bases each). The V end lost 5 bases, the J end lost 2 bases, and 11 bases lay between the germline ends. Germline values: CDR1 MNHNS, CDR2 SASEGT. The CDR3 is 14 amino acids. CDR3 sequence: CASSNRDLTDTQYF. In DNA form, the CDR3 reads TGTGCCAGCAGTAACCGGGACCTCACAGATACGCAGTATTTT.

This clonotype was seen only a few times. The chain joins TRBV7-9 to TRBJ2-1; D perhaps matches TRBD2 (5 bases). The V end was cut by 5 bases, the J end by 6 bases, with 8 bases between. This CDR3 region has 12 residues. Germline V gives CDR1 SEHNR, CDR2 FQNEAQ (reference sequence). CDR3 amino acids: CASSTRGNEQFF. CDR3 DNA: TGTGCCAGCAGCACACGGGGCAATGAGCAGTTCTTC.

The chain recombines TRBV2 with TRBJ1-2; D not resolved. The CDR3 consists of 13 residues. Trimming took 4 bases from V and 4 from J, leaving 10 bases between them. Germline CDR1 and CDR2: SNHLY and FYNNEI. The CDR3 region is CASSAGRTYGYTF. CDR3 coding DNA: TGTGCCAGCAGTGCCGGCAGGACCTATGGCTACACCTTC.

This clonotype was seen repeatedly, ten times or more. The chain links TRBV28 to TRBJ2-7; D may be TRBD2 (6 bases). The CDR3 has 15 amino acids. V lost 5 bases, J lost 1 base, and 15 bases lay in between. Germline lookup yields CDR1 MDHEN and CDR2 SYDVKM. Written as DNA, the CDR3 is TGTGCCAGCAGTCTTAAGCGGGCCGCATCCTACGAGCAGTACTTC. Protein sequence: CASSLKRAASYEQYF.

As for this clonotype: A read error may be the cause here, since a much bigger clone is one base away. The V gene is TRBV6-1, the J gene TRBJ1-6; 8 bases fit TRBD1. The CDR3 runs to 15 residues. V shed 3 bases and J 7 bases; nucleotides not matched to a gene: 5. Germline V lookup: CDR1 MNHNS, CDR2 SASEGT. The CDR3 protein is CASSDSGTGNSPLHF. Written as DNA, the CDR3 is TGTGCCAGCAGTGATAGCGGGACAGGAAATTCACCCCTCCACTTT.

In its sample, this clonotype was seen many times. V is TRBV6-2 or TRBV6-3 and J is TRBJ2-5; TRBD2 might be the D (5 bases). The CDR3 extends over 14 amino acids. Germline CDR1 reads MNHEY; CDR2 reads SVGEGT. The germline V and J ends were trimmed by 6 bases and 1 base, with 12 bases remaining between them. CDR3 region: CASSYARGQETQYF. The CDR3 nucleotides read TGTGCCAGCAGCTACGCCCGGGGCCAAGAGACCCAGTACTTC.

At least ten counts were recorded for this clonotype. The genes are TRBV7-2 and TRBJ2-5, with a tentative D call TRBD2 (5 bases). Germline lookup yields CDR1 SGHTA and CDR2 FQGNSA. The CDR3 is made up of 15 amino acids. The V end lost 3 bases, the J end lost 7 bases, and 18 bases lay between the germline ends. The CDR3 sequence: CASSLERTPGSTQYF. Written as DNA, the CDR3 is TGTGCCAGCAGCTTGGAGCGGACCCCCGGGTCGACCCAGTACTTC. Drawing the rest from reference TRBV7-2 and TRBJ2-5, the complete variable domain is GAGVSQSPSNKVTEKGKDVELRCDPISGHTALYWYRQSLGQGLEFLIYFQGNSAPDKSGLPSDRFSAERTGGSVSTLTIQRTQQEDSAVYLCASSLERTPGSTQYFGPGTRLLVL.

The chain uses TRBV19 and TRBJ1-5, with 7 bases fitting TRBD1. Unmatched junction bases numbered 17, after V lost 8 bases and J lost 4 bases. The germline V gene has CDR1 LNHDA and CDR2 SQIVND (reference sequence). The CDR3 sequence is 17 residues long. DNA for the CDR3: TGTGCCAGTCAAAAGCGAAGGGGGCCAGCGGATAATCAGCCCCAGCATTTT. Its translation is CASQKRRGPADNQPQHF.

The CDR3 nucleotides read TGTGCCAGCAGCCGTACTAGCGGGAGGGCCCGGGAGACCCAGTACTTC. Translation gives CASSRTSGRARETQYF. The chain has TRBV6-1 and TRBJ2-5; TRBD2 matches at 13 bases. Germline lookup yields CDR1 MNHNS and CDR2 SASEGT. The CDR3 loop spans 16 amino acids. After removal of 6 bases from V and 5 bases from J, the junction contained 9 bases not matched to a gene.

The rearrangement uses TRBV5-1 and TRBJ1-1, with a possible D match to TRBD1 (5 bases). The CDR3 contains 14 residues. CDR1 SGHRS and CDR2 YFSETQ come from the germline V gene. V lost 2 bases, J lost 1 base, and 9 bases lay in between. Here the CDR3 reads CASSFQGKNTEAFF. The CDR3 DNA is TGCGCCAGCAGCTTTCAGGGAAAGAACACTGAAGCTTTCTTT.

As to this clonotype: The junction departs from the called germline gene at one end, perhaps through a read error. The chain couples TRBV7-7 to TRBJ2-3; D unresolved. CDR1 is SSHAT, CDR2 FNYEAQ, per germline (reference sequence). This CDR3 contains 14 residues. CDR3 amino acids: CASSSGPSTDTQYF. CDR3 bases: TGTGCTAGCAGCTCCGGGCCCAGCACAGATACGCAGTATTTT.

This clonotype showed up many times. The gene calls are TRBV20-1 and TRBJ1-1, with unresolved D. V lost 0 bases, J lost 0 bases, and 8 bases lay in between. The CDR3 consists of 14 residues. The germline gives CDR1 DFQATT, CDR2 SNEGSKA (reference sequence). The CDR3 bases are TGCAGTGCTAGAGAGGGAACCATGAACACTGAAGCTTTCTTT. This sequence encodes CSAREGTMNTEAFF.